The clone carrying this TCR beta chain was seen a handful of times. Its antigen is unidentified. This specimen comes from a study of cytomegalovirus exposure and HLA in healthy donors. The PCR had 60 Vbeta and 13 Jbeta primers. In the original processing: In a later analysis, of 70 million to 85 million unique beta chains, roughly 10 million appeared in at least two donors. Measured with immunoSEQ multiplex PCR; TCRdb has only the in-frame clones, and not every one. V, J and clone size derive from that table, while D and trimming were established from the DNA sequence. The sample contains 160,000 or so clones, 82% of which appear only once. Study-wide results and limits: Earlier analysis looked at TCR beta V segments, and most were productive about 90% or about 30% of the time. The study assumed roughly uniform donor sequencing depth for presence/absence analyses. Investigators reported 150 to 200 TCR beta chains as tied to cytomegalovirus.

This CDR3 spans 11 amino acids. V dropped 7 bases and J dropped 5 bases, with 9 bases sitting between them. Germline lookup yields CDR1 SGHRS and CDR2 YFSETQ. What was sequenced was PBMCs. The genes are TRBV5-1 and TRBJ2-5; D is unclear. The receptor was derived from a woman aged 45-65 years in good health and CMV-seropositive. The CDR3 DNA reads as TGCGCCAGCGCCCCTAGGGAGACCCAGTACTTC. This sequence encodes CASAPRETQYF.